These 13 T cell receptor beta chains originate from one sample sequenced in a study of blood T cell repertoires in COVID-19. Assay: immunoSEQ multiplex PCR; the TCRdb copy retains only in-frame clones and omits some. Of around 250,000 clones in the sample, about 91% are singletons; the top ten hold around 1.3%. The specimen sequenced was PBMCs or T cells enriched from blood (not recorded which). These receptor sequences come from a woman aged 40 to 55 with acute COVID-19.

In DNA, the CDR3 is TGTGCCAGCAAGGAGAGGGAGATTGAAAAACTGTTTTTT. This sequence encodes CASKEREIEKLFF. This sequence joins TRBV2 and TRBJ1-4; D unclear. The germline CDR1 and CDR2 sequences are SNHLY and FYNNEI. The CDR3 covers 13 residues. Trimming removed 7 bases at V and 7 bases at J, with 13 bases between. Based on the CDR3 plus reference TRBV2 and TRBJ1-4, the full variable domain is EPEVTQTPSHQVTQMGQEVILRCVPISNHLYFYWYRQILGQKVEFLVSFYNNEISEKSEIFDDQFSVERPDGSNFTLKIRSTKLEDSAMYFCASKEREIEKLFFGSGTQLSVL.

Notes on this clone: In the same sample, other DNA sequences code for this CDR3. The genes are TRBV9 and TRBJ2-3; D uncertain. Germline CDR1 SGDLS, CDR2 YYNGEE. CDR3 size: 13 residues. The ends were cut back, 0 bases at V and 1 base at J, with 3 bases in the middle. CDR3 residues: CASSVGGTDTQYF. As DNA, the CDR3 is TGTGCCAGCAGCGTAGGCGGCACAGATACGCAGTATTTT.

The chain combines TRBV27 with TRBJ2-7; 11 nucleotides match TRBD2. The CDR3 spans 16 residues. J was trimmed by 2 bases and V by 4 bases; bases with no gene match: 7. Per the germline V gene, CDR1 is MNHEY and CDR2 is SMNVEV (reference sequence). CDR3 sequence (DNA): TGTGCCAGCAGTTCCGGGACTAGCGGAAAGACCTACGAGCAGTACTTC. Translating it yields CASSSGTSGKTYEQYF.

The CDR3, as DNA: TGTGCCAGTAGTATAGCTAGCGGGGCCCAATACAATGAGCAGTTCTTC. The encoded protein is CASSIASGAQYNEQFF. This chain joins TRBV19 and TRBJ2-1, with TRBD2 matching over 9 bases. Germline trimming cut 1 base from V and 4 bases from J; bases unmatched to any gene: 5. CDR1 is LNHDA, CDR2 SQIVND, per germline (reference sequence). This CDR3 comprises 16 residues.

The gene calls are TRBV11-3 and TRBJ2-3; D might be TRBD1 (5 bases). V lost 5 bases to trimming and J lost 7 bases, with 34 bases between them. This CDR3 has 20 residues. Germline loops: CDR1 SGHNT, CDR2 YENEEA. The CDR3 DNA sequence: TGTGCCAGCAGCCAGAAGACAGTTTCGTTTTTTCCCCCTGGCTTAAATACGCAGTATTTT. Amino acid sequence: CASSQKTVSFFPPGLNTQYF.

The V gene is TRBV5-1, the J gene TRBJ2-1, with 8 bases matching TRBD1. This CDR3 is 14 amino acids long. The germline V gene encodes CDR1 SGHRS and CDR2 YFSETQ. Trimming removed 4 bases from V and 3 bases from J; junction bases left unmatched: 3. The CDR3 protein is CASSPTGDYNEQFF. The DNA for the CDR3 is TGCGCCAGCAGCCCGACAGGGGACTACAATGAGCAGTTCTTC.

Here the CDR3 reads CASSLGGTSGRSGANVLTF. CDR3 in DNA: TGCGCCAGCAGCTTGGGGGGGACTAGCGGGAGATCTGGGGCCAACGTCCTGACTTTC. The chain links TRBV5-1 to TRBJ2-6, with 14 bases that match TRBD2. The CDR3 covers 19 residues. Per germline, CDR1 SGHRS and CDR2 YFSETQ. V lost 0 bases to trimming and J lost 1 base; unmatched junction nucleotides: 3.

The CDR3 is CASSLMPSGTKKGETQYF. CDR3 bases: TGTGCCAGCAGCCTGATGCCTAGCGGGACGAAGAAGGGGGAGACCCAGTACTTC. The chain couples TRBV4-2 to TRBJ2-5; 9 bases fit TRBD2. This CDR3 region has 18 residues. Germline CDR1 and CDR2: LGHNA and YNFKEQ. V was pared by 4 bases and J by 5 bases, with 17 bases of the junction left unmatched.

CDR3 in amino acids: CASSEQQDSLSNQPQHF. In DNA, the CDR3 is TGCGCCAGCAGTGAGCAGCAGGATTCCCTTAGCAATCAGCCCCAGCATTTT. The V call is TRBV10-1, the J call TRBJ1-5; D remains unclear. Per germline, CDR1 WNHNN and CDR2 SYGVQD (reference sequence). This CDR3 spans 17 amino acids. V dropped 2 bases and J dropped 0 bases, with 14 bases sitting between them.

The chain couples TRBV19 to TRBJ2-2, with TRBD2 matching 8 bases. The J segment lost 1 base and the V segment lost 6 bases, leaving 7 bases of the junction unmatched. There are 16 residues in the CDR3. Germline V gene sequence: CDR1 LNHDA, CDR2 SQIVND (reference sequence). The CDR3 DNA reads TGTGCCAGTAGGTCACTAGCGGACCTGAACACCGGGGAGCTGTTTTTT. Its protein product is CASRSLADLNTGELFF.

This rearrangement joins TRBV30 to TRBJ1-3; TRBD1 is a possible D gene (5 bases). V lost 0 bases and J lost 2, with 8 bases in between. This CDR3 is built from 14 residues. Germline V CDR1 and CDR2: GTSNPN, SVGIG (reference sequence). Here the CDR3 reads CAWSVGETGNTIYF. The CDR3 DNA follows: TGTGCCTGGAGTGTAGGGGAAACTGGAAACACCATATATTTT. Filled out from reference TRBV30 and TRBJ1-3, the complete variable domain reads SQTIHQWPATLVQPVGSPLSLECTVEGTSNPNLYWYRQAAGRGLQLLFYSVGIGQISSEVPQNLSASRPQDRQFILSSKKLLLSDSGFYLCAWSVGETGNTIYFGEGSWLTVV.

The chain carries TRBV15 and TRBJ2-7; D is unclear. This CDR3 is built from 14 residues. Germline V CDR1 and CDR2: LNHNV, YYDKDF (reference sequence). Trimming cost V 0 bases and J 0 bases, with 6 bases left between them. In nucleotides, the CDR3 is TGTGCCACCAGCAGAGAACCGAGCTCCTACGAGCAGTACTTC. This encodes CATSREPSSYEQYF.

The CDR3 loop is CASSPRQGDTGELFF. CDR3 nucleotide sequence: TGCGCCAGCAGCCCCAGACAGGGGGACACCGGGGAGCTGTTTTTT. The chain combines TRBV5-1 with TRBJ2-2, with 9 nucleotides matching TRBD1. The CDR3 has 15 amino acids. The germline V gene encodes CDR1 SGHRS and CDR2 YFSETQ. J gave up 3 bases and V 4 bases, and 4 bases lay outside the gene matches.